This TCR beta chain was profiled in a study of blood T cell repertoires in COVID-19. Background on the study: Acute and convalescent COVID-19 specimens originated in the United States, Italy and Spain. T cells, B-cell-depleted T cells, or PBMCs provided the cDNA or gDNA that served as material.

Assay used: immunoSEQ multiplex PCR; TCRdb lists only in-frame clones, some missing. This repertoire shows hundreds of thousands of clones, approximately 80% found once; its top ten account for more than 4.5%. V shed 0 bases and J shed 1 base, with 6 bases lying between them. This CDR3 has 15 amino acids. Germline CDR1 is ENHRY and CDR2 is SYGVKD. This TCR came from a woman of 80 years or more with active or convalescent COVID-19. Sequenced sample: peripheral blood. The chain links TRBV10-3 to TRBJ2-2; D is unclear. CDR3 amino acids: CAISESTLNTGELFF. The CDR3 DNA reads TGTGCCATCAGTGAGTCGACATTGAACACCGGGGAGCTGTTTTTT.